These 28 T cell receptor beta chains were sequenced from one sample in a study of blood T cells in healthy people across ages (dated by TCRdb to 2015 to 2017). Libraries came from 5' RACE. Sequenced using an Illumina HiSeq 2500. A second PCR of roughly 6 to 12 cycles was run with a J-beta primer mix and a sample-barcoded 5' primer. Using fastp trimming at Q25 and MiXCR clonotype assembly, TCRdb reanalyzed the public sequencing data and kept in-frame beta chains. When rows share a CDR3 protein, they turn into one entry using the most common DNA and genes. The sample includes some 730,000 distinct CDR3 sequences, with around a fifth observed a single time. The top ten hold approximately 20% of the sample. Sequenced: blood. These TCRs come from a man between 65 and 85 years old in good health.

This clonotype was counted a few times. This rearrangement joins TRBV19 to TRBJ1-5; a weak D match, TRBD1 (5 bases). The CDR3 has 13 residues. Trimming stripped 10 bases from V and 3 bases from J, with 13 bases between. The germline V gene has CDR1 LNHDA and CDR2 SQIVND (reference sequence). The chain's CDR3 is CATDWGNNQPQHF. CDR3 nucleotides: TGTGCCACGGACTGGGGGAACAATCAGCCCCAGCATTTT.

This clonotype has only one observation. The chain has TRBV12-5 and TRBJ2-3; maybe TRBD1 (6 bases). The CDR3 has 14 amino acids. Germline values: CDR1 LGHNT, CDR2 FRNRAP. The V end lost 6 bases, the J end lost 3 bases, and 13 bases lay between the germline ends. The chain's CDR3 is CASGGTSQTDTQYF. The CDR3 DNA follows: TGTGCTAGTGGAGGGACATCACAGACAGATACGCAGTATTTT.

This clonotype was recorded a few times. The chain recombines TRBV3-1 with TRBJ1-2; D gene uncertain. With 0 bases removed from V and 5 bases from J, the gap between germline ends came to 10 bases. This CDR3 region has 14 residues. Germline V gene lookup returns CDR1 LGHDT and CDR2 YNNKEL (reference sequence). CDR3 nucleotide sequence: TGTGCCAGCAGCCAAGAGGGGATGGGTTATGGCTACACCTTC. It yields the protein CASSQEGMGYGYTF.

This clonotype has more than one count but fewer than ten. This chain uses TRBV20-1 with TRBJ2-6; no firm D call. V was pared by 1 base and J by 0 bases, with 7 bases between. This CDR3 region has 15 residues. Germline V gene sequence: CDR1 DFQATT, CDR2 SNEGSKA (reference sequence). The CDR3 DNA reads as TGCAGTGCTAGAGTTCCGAACTCTGGGGCCAACGTCCTGACTTTC. Its protein is CSARVPNSGANVLTF.

This clonotype has only a few counts. V and J are TRBV2 and TRBJ1-1; D uncertain. The V gene lost 8 bases and the J gene lost 3 bases, with 7 bases spanning the gap. CDR1 SNHLY and CDR2 FYNNEI come from the germline V gene. The CDR3 is 11 residues long. CDR3 DNA sequence: TGTGCCAGCGCAACCGACACTGAAGCTTTCTTT. It yields the protein CASATDTEAFF.

This clonotype has a handful of counts. The rearrangement uses TRBV6-4 and TRBJ2-2; D is perhaps TRBD1 (6 bases). This CDR3 region has 14 residues. Trimming stripped 5 bases from V and 5 bases from J, with 12 bases between. Per the germline V gene, CDR1 is MRHNA and CDR2 is SNTAGT. The CDR3 here is CASSRTEGTGELFF. The CDR3 coding sequence is TGTGCCAGCAGTCGGACAGAGGGGACCGGGGAGCTGTTTTTT.

This clonotype was counted only a few times. This rearrangement joins TRBV4-1 to TRBJ1-5; 8 bases match TRBD1. J gave up 7 bases and V 3 bases, and 8 bases lay outside the gene matches. In germline, CDR1 is MGHRA, CDR2 YSYEKL. The CDR3 length is 15 residues. CDR3 sequence (DNA): TGCGCCAGCAGCCACCAAGACAGGGGTGGCCAGCCCCAGCATTTT. Translation gives CASSHQDRGGQPQHF.

This clonotype turned up a few times. This rearrangement joins TRBV29-1 to TRBJ1-2, with D possibly matching TRBD1 (5 bases). Germline V gene data show CDR1 as SQVTM and CDR2 as ANQGSEA. This CDR3 has 12 residues. V shed 4 bases and J shed 5 bases, with 11 bases lying between them. In DNA form, the CDR3 reads TGCAGCGTTGGTGGGCGGGGGTATGGCTACACCTTC. Translation gives CSVGGRGYGYTF.

Only a few counts were recorded for this clonotype. The chain has TRBV6-5 and TRBJ1-2, with 10 bases that match TRBD1. The CDR3 totals 15 residues. V shed 5 bases and J 6 bases; nucleotides not matched to a gene: 9. Looked up from germline, CDR1 is MNHEY and CDR2 is SVGAGI. Written as DNA, the CDR3 is TGTGCCAGCAGTCCCCCGGGGACAGGGGCCCATGGCTACACCTTC. This sequence encodes CASSPPGTGAHGYTF.

This chain joins TRBV29-1 and TRBJ2-3; TRBD1 is a possible D gene (5 bases). Trimming left V 4 bases short and J 2 bases short, with 13 bases between. CDR3 length equals 14 residues. Germline-derived CDR1 and CDR2 are SQVTM and ANQGSEA. The CDR3 loop is CSVVGQGDTDTQYF. CDR3 coding DNA: TGCAGCGTTGTAGGGCAGGGCGACACAGATACGCAGTATTTT.

At least ten counts were recorded for this clonotype. This rearrangement joins TRBV5-1 to TRBJ2-3, with D possibly matching TRBD1 (6 bases). Germline CDR1 reads SGHRS; CDR2 reads YFSETQ. The CDR3 extends over 14 amino acids. The V end was cut by 4 bases, the J end by 0 bases, with 9 bases between. CDR3 amino acids: CASSPDRSTDTQYF. The CDR3, as DNA: TGCGCCAGCAGCCCGGACAGAAGCACAGATACGCAGTATTTT.

This chain joins TRBV29-1 and TRBJ1-2; possible D gene TRBD1, 6 bases. Trimming left V 3 bases short and J 4 bases short, with 15 bases between. Germline values: CDR1 SQVTM, CDR2 ANQGSEA. The CDR3 is 14 amino acids. CDR3 residues: CSVEALGGGYGYTF. The CDR3 bases are TGCAGCGTTGAGGCCCTAGGGGGGGGCTATGGCTACACCTTC.

V and J are TRBV5-1 and TRBJ2-1, with 9 bases aligning to TRBD1. This CDR3 comprises 17 residues. Germline lookup yields CDR1 SGHRS and CDR2 YFSETQ. Losses at the gene ends were 4 bases for V and 8 bases for J; bases not matched to a gene: 16. The CDR3 reads CASSRPTRGQGIYEQFF. DNA for the CDR3: TGCGCCAGCAGCCGTCCCACTAGGGGACAGGGAATCTATGAGCAGTTCTTC. The whole variable domain, filled in from reference TRBV5-1 and TRBJ2-1, reads KAGVTQTPRYLIKTRGQQVTLSCSPISGHRSVSWYQQTPGQGLQFLFEYFSETQRNKGNFPGRFSGRQFSNSRSEMNVSTLELGDSALYLCASSRPTRGQGIYEQFFGPGTRLTVL.

This rearrangement joins TRBV7-2 to TRBJ1-2, with TRBD1 as a possible D gene (5 bases). Trimming took 6 bases from V and 5 from J, leaving 13 bases between them. The CDR3 runs to 13 residues. CDR1 and CDR2 (germline): SGHTA, FQGNSA. The chain's CDR3 is CASRGEGWYGYTF. Here the CDR3 DNA reads TGTGCCAGCAGGGGAGAGGGGTGGTATGGCTACACCTTC.

At least ten counts were recorded for this clonotype. The chain joins TRBV12-3 or TRBV12-4 to TRBJ2-1, with 13 bases matching TRBD2. The V segment lost 10 bases and the J segment 3 bases; nucleotides outside the gene matches: 3. This CDR3 has 14 amino acids. CDR3 in amino acids: CATGLAGVYNEQFF. CDR3 DNA: TGTGCCACCGGACTAGCGGGGGTCTACAATGAGCAGTTCTTC.

Only one count was recorded for this clonotype. This may arise from a read error, as a much more abundant clone is one base away. The rearrangement links TRBV29-1 to TRBJ1-1; maybe TRBD1 (5 bases). CDR1 and CDR2 (germline): SQVTM, ANQGSEA. With 3 bases removed from V and 3 bases from J, the gap between germline ends came to 11 bases. The CDR3 length is 13 residues. Written as DNA, the CDR3 is TGCAGCGTTGATAAGGGGTTGGACACTGAAGCTTTCTTT. Protein: CSVDKGLDTEAFF.

The chain links TRBV18 to TRBJ2-3; D is ambiguous. Germline V gives CDR1 KGHSH, CDR2 LQKENI. Between the trimmed V and J ends, which lost 5 bases and 6 bases, there was a span of 6 bases. This CDR3 spans 11 amino acids. CDR3 coding DNA: TGTGCCAGCTCAGGGTTGGATACGCAGTATTTT. Translating gives CASSGLDTQYF.

The chain has TRBV6-5 and TRBJ2-1; perhaps TRBD1 as D (6 bases). The CDR3 is 18 amino acids. V lost 0 bases and J lost 4, with 19 bases in between. The germline V gene encodes CDR1 MNHEY and CDR2 SVGAGI. The DNA for the CDR3 is TGTGCCAGCAGTTACTCGATGTTTGGGGGCTCCAGATACAATGAGCAGTTCTTC. It codes for CASSYSMFGGSRYNEQFF.

The V gene is TRBV6-1, the J gene TRBJ1-1, with no clear D. CDR3 length: 14 amino acids. V lost 2 bases and J lost 1, with 8 bases in between. Germline V gene lookup returns CDR1 MNHNS and CDR2 SASEGT. The CDR3 DNA is TGTGCCAGCAGTGAAAGGGTCGCGAACACTGAAGCTTTCTTT. As protein: CASSERVANTEAFF.

This clonotype turned up a few times. The chain is built from TRBV29-1 and TRBJ1-1; no reliable D call. V shed 3 bases and J shed 4 bases, with 9 bases lying between them. There are 12 residues in the CDR3. In germline, CDR1 is SQVTM, CDR2 ANQGSEA. The CDR3 loop reads CSVDGRTTEAFF. In nucleotides, the CDR3 is TGCAGCGTTGACGGCAGAACCACTGAAGCTTTCTTT.

This clonotype has a handful of counts. The chain uses TRBV9 and TRBJ2-3; D tentatively reads TRBD1 or TRBD2 (5 bases each). Looked up from germline, CDR1 is SGDLS and CDR2 is YYNGEE. The CDR3 sequence is 14 residues long. Deletions cut 2 bases from V and 4 bases from J, with 11 bases between. CDR3 loop: CASSVGERADTQYF. The CDR3 DNA follows: TGTGCCAGCAGCGTGGGGGAGAGAGCAGATACGCAGTATTTT.

This clonotype was found a few times. The V call is TRBV7-2, the J call TRBJ2-2, with 8 nucleotides matching TRBD2. CDR1 is SGHTA and CDR2 is FQGNSA in the germline V gene. CDR3 length: 15 residues. V lost 5 bases to trimming and J lost 0 bases; unmatched junction nucleotides: 2. CDR3 coding DNA: TGTGCCAGCAGCACGGGACTAGCGAACACCGGGGAGCTGTTTTTT. Residues: CASSTGLANTGELFF. Using reference TRBV7-2 and TRBJ2-2 for the parts outside the CDR3, the full variable domain is GAGVSQSPSNKVTEKGKDVELRCDPISGHTALYWYRQSLGQGLEFLIYFQGNSAPDKSGLPSDRFSAERTGGSVSTLTIQRTQQEDSAVYLCASSTGLANTGELFFGEGSRLTVL.

The rearrangement links TRBV20-1 to TRBJ2-5, with TRBD2 matching over 8 bases. Germline CDR1 is DFQATT and CDR2 is SNEGSKA (reference sequence). The CDR3 consists of 17 residues. Germline trimming cut 0 bases from V and 2 bases from J; bases unmatched to any gene: 11. The CDR3 protein is CSARDPWRGAGQETQYF. CDR3 nucleotides: TGCAGTGCTAGAGACCCATGGCGGGGGGCCGGGCAAGAGACCCAGTACTTC.

This clonotype was seen more than once but under ten times. The chain is built from TRBV5-1 and TRBJ1-1; D might be TRBD1 (5 bases). CDR3 size: 15 residues. The germline V gene encodes CDR1 SGHRS and CDR2 YFSETQ. Trimming removed 1 base from V and 1 base from J, with 11 bases in between. The CDR3 spells CASSLNSGKNTEAFF. CDR3 DNA sequence: TGCGCCAGCAGCTTGAATTCAGGGAAGAACACTGAAGCTTTCTTT.

This clonotype was seen more than once but under ten times. The J gene is TRBJ1-1, the V gene TRBV24-1; unclear D gene. Germline-derived CDR1 and CDR2 are KGHDR and SFDVKD. The CDR3 is 13 residues long. Trimming shortened V by 9 bases and J by 2 bases, and 12 bases separated the two germline ends. The CDR3: CATSGPSNTEAFF. DNA for the CDR3: TGTGCCACCTCCGGGCCAAGTAACACTGAAGCTTTCTTT.

The chain couples TRBV12-3 or TRBV12-4 to TRBJ1-1; D is undetermined. This CDR3 comprises 15 residues. Deletions cut 5 bases from V and 0 bases from J, with 13 bases between. CDR3 nucleotides: TGTGCCAGCAGTCCCCCGTGGAGTCTGAACACTGAAGCTTTCTTT. It specifies CASSPPWSLNTEAFF.

This rearrangement joins TRBV5-1 to TRBJ2-3, with a tentative D call TRBD1 (5 bases). The germline CDR1 and CDR2 sequences are SGHRS and YFSETQ. This CDR3 is built from 14 residues. Deletions cut 1 base from V and 3 bases from J, with 9 bases between. The CDR3 spells CASSLKQETDTQYF. The CDR3 region has the DNA TGCGCCAGCAGCTTGAAACAGGAGACAGATACGCAGTATTTT.

The chain combines TRBV5-6 with TRBJ2-1, with D possibly called TRBD1 or TRBD2 (5 bases each). The J call may be in error: the DNA end matches TRBJ2-7 better. The germline CDR1 and CDR2 sequences are SGHDT and YYEEEE. The CDR3 has 11 residues. The CDR3 sequence: CASSSGLEQYV. As DNA, the CDR3 is TGTGCCAGCAGCTCGGGGCTCGAGCAGTACGTC.